One T cell receptor (beta chain) is described in this entry. This entry belongs to a study of blood T cell repertoires in COVID-19. Study summary: Donors in the United States, Italy and Spain gave samples during acute or convalescent COVID-19.

This CDR3 has 17 amino acids. J lost 4 bases, V lost 2 bases, and 10 bases had no gene match. Germline V CDR1 and CDR2: MDHEN, SYDVKM. In the original analysis: From reference gene primer amplification, estimates of nucleated cell counts were derived. The repertoire was sequenced with immunoSEQ multiplex PCR; TCRdb's copy has only in-frame clones and lacks some. V, J and clone size were drawn from that table, and D and trimming were deduced from the DNA. The sample shows under 200,000 clones, over 80% of them seen only once. The study drew participants aged about 18 to 89 years from about two dozen US areas. Assignments of participants to cohorts depended upon their own reported clinical history.

The sequence was obtained from a woman aged 60 to 75 who had recovered from COVID-19. Specimen: PBMCs or T cells enriched from blood (not recorded which). V gene TRBV28 combines with J gene TRBJ1-4; TRBD1 aligns across 7 bases. The CDR3 bases are TGTGCCAGCAGTTTAATCTTCCGACAGGGAGATAATGAAAAACTGTTTTTT. Residues: CASSLIFRQGDNEKLFF.